This T cell receptor beta chain appears in the sequencing data of a study of cytomegalovirus exposure and HLA in healthy donors. Whole-study context: Researchers previously reported finding 90 million to 130 million unique TCR beta sequences from roughly 170 million T cells. Notes on the study in general: By a later analysis, the bulk of CMV-associated TCR beta chains appeared HLA-restricted.

Judged by abundance, this clone is medium-sized (0.01 to 0.1%). Its matching antigen is unknown. Amplification used 60 Vbeta primers and 13 Jbeta primers. Repertoires were generated with immunoSEQ multiplex PCR, while TCRdb's copy carries only in-frame clones and drops some. Here the sample spans about 250,000 clones, around nine tenths being singletons. From germline, CDR1 is SGHNT and CDR2 YYREEE (reference sequence). This CDR3 spans 14 amino acids. Trimming took off 7 bases at V and 3 bases at J, with 16 bases between the two ends. The V and J genes are TRBV5-4 and TRBJ1-2; maybe TRBD1 (6 bases). The sequencing input was PBMCs. This clonotype originated in a girl aged 2 to 9 in good health and CMV-seronegative. CDR3 loop: CASRLGQGHYGYTF. The DNA for the CDR3 is TGTGCCAGCCGATTGGGTCAGGGGCACTATGGCTACACCTTC. The full variable domain, with the rest looked up from reference TRBV5-4 and TRBJ1-2, is ETGVTQSPTHLIKTRGQQVTLRCSSQSGHNTVSWYQQALGQGPQFIFQYYREEENGRGNFPPRFSGLQFPNYSSELNVNALELDDSALYLCASRLGQGHYGYTFGSGTRLTVV.